This T cell receptor (beta chain) derives from a study of T cell responses to AZD1222 COVID-19 vaccine listed by TCRdb under 2021. In the study overall: TCR sequencing was performed for more than 230 trial participants, of whom around 210 were given two doses of AZD1222 and around 25 were given two doses of MenACWY control vaccine. Trial participants were enrolled by age into 18-55, 56-69 and 70-plus year subgroups, with approximately 150, 30 and 60 TCR-sequenced participants respectively.

Here is what the overall study found, with its caveats: Spike-specific TCR breadth and depth rose significantly after two AZD1222 doses compared with day 0 and with MenACWY recipients. Conclusions about previously exposed vaccinees are limited, since just five to seven AZD1222 recipients were seropositive for SARS-CoV-2 at baseline. Vaccine-associated CD4 TCRs spanned the whole spike protein, with dominant responses in regions 160-218 and 743-854. Reportedly, almost half of the unique spike-specific TCRs recognized epitopes lying outside the regions that are mutated in the B.1.351 and B.1.1.7 variants. Participants were mostly white British and included more females than males, and it was suggested by the authors that clonal diversity may have been underestimated. In the small 56-69-year group, the increase in depth fell short of significance, most likely because of low power. Because no day 14 peak-response samples were available, repertoires were characterized only after the peak T cell response.

CDR1 is given as SGHTA and CDR2 as FQGTGA, both from the germline V gene. The CDR3, from cysteine to phenylalanine, totals 16 residues. The entry retains the CDR3 DNA only, 48 bases that are in frame from base 1. V and J lose 2 bases and 3 bases, and a span of 15 bases separates them. The CDR3 regions of human TCRbeta chains were subjected to immunosequencing. The study's own analysis went as follows. TCRs in the repertoires were matched against a reference library of SARS-CoV-2-specific TCRs that had been generated with the MIRA antigen-specificity platform. Breadth meant the fraction of unique TCRs that were SARS-CoV-2-associated, whereas depth meant the fraction of total T cells that were SARS-CoV-2-associated. Using the MIRA data, each spike-specific TCR was mapped to the spike region that the TCR reacts to and placed in a CD4 or CD8 class. Log10-transformed breadth and depth values were compared by one-way ANOVA with Sidak's multiple comparisons tests. As stored in TCRdb, this immuneACCESS dataset retains in-frame rearrangements with V and J assigned. A fraction of the clones does not appear; measured against another copy, unresolved V genes explain less than half of the discrepancy, and the remainder lacks a known reason. V and J calls and clone size come straight from that table; D and trimming were deduced from the DNA. Within this sample are 250,000 to 300,000 clones, with around 92% of them counted one time only. Of the sample, 0.55% falls within the top ten clones.

Per the publication, the time point label means: about 28 days (+/-7) after the second vaccine dose. AZD1222 recipients whose second dose came at about 4 weeks and those whose second dose came at about 12 weeks were combined into one group, since spike-specific TCR depth and breadth did not differ between the two schedules. The vaccinee samples were drawn from two UK trials, COV001 and COV002, one of which was a single-blind randomized controlled phase 2/3 trial testing AZD1222 (ChAdOx1 nCoV-19) in healthy adults. For TCRbeta chain sequencing, PBMC samples from trial participants were taken at day 0 and at day 28 after the second dose. Details on this clone: Its binding antigen is unknown. Per-base quality was not reported, and no clone a single base away is much larger than it.

The receptor comes from an adult who received the AZD1222 COVID-19 vaccine. The specimen comprised peripheral blood, sampled 28 days after the second AZD1222 dose. Recombination connected TRBV7-3 to TRBJ2-3, with a tentative D call of TRBD1 or TRBD2, each matching 5 bases. The CDR3 region has the sequence CASSLAGTGATDTQYF. The sequence in DNA is TGTGCCAGCAGCTTAGCCGGGACCGGGGCGACAGATACGCAGTATTTT.